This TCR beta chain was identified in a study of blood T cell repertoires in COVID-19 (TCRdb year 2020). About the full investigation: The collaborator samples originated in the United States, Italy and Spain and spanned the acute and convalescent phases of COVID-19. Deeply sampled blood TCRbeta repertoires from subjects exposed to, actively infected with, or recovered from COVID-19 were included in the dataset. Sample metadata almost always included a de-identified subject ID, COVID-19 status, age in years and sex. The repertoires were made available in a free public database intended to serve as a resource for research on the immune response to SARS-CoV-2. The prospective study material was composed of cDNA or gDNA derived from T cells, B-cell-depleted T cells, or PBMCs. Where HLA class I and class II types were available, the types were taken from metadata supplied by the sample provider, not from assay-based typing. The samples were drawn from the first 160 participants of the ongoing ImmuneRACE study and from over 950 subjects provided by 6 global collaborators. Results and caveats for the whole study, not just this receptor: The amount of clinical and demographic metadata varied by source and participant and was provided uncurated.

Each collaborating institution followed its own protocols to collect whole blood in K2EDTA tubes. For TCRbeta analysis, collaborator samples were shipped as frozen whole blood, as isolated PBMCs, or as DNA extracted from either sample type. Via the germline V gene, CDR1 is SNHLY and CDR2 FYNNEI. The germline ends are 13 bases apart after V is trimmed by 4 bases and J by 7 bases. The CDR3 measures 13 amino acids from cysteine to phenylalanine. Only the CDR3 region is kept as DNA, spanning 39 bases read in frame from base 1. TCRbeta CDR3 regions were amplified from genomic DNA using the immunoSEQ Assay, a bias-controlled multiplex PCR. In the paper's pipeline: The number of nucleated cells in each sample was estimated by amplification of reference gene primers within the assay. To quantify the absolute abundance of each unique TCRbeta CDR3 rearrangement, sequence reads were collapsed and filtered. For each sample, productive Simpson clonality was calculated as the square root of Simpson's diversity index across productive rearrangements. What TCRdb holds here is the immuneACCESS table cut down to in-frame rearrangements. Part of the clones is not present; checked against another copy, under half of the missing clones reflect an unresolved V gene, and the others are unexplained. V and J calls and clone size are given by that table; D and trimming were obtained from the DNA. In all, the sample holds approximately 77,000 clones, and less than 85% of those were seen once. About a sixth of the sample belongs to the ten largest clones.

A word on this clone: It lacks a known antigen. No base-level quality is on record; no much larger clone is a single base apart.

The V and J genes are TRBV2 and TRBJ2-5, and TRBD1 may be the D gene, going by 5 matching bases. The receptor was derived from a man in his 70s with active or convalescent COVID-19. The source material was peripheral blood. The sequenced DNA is TGTGCCAGCAGTGGGGCAGGGCGTGTGACCCAGTACTTC. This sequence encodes CASSGAGRVTQYF.